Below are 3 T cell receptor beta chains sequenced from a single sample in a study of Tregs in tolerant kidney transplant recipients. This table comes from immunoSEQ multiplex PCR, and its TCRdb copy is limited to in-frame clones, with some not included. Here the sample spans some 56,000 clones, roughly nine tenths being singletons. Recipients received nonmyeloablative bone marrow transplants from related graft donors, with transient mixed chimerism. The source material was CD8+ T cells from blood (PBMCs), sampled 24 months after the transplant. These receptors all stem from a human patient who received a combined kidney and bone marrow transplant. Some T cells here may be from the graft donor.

DNA of the CDR3: TGTGCCACCAGCATTCAGGGGGCAAGTCAGCCCCAGCATTTT. It yields the protein CATSIQGASQPQHF. The chain combines TRBV15 with TRBJ1-5, with 8 positions matching TRBD1. The CDR3 contains 14 residues. Trimming took 4 bases from V and 6 from J; bases not matched to a gene: 5. The germline gives CDR1 LNHNV, CDR2 YYDKDF (reference sequence).

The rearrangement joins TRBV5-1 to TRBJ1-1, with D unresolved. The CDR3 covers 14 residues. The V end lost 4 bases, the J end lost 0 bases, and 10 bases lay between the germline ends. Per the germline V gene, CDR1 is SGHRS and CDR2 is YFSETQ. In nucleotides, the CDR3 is TGCGCCAGCAGCACCATCTCAGTGAACACTGAAGCTTTCTTT. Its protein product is CASSTISVNTEAFF. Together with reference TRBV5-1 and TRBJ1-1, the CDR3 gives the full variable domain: KAGVTQTPRYLIKTRGQQVTLSCSPISGHRSVSWYQQTPGQGLQFLFEYFSETQRNKGNFPGRFSGRQFSNSRSEMNVSTLELGDSALYLCASSTISVNTEAFFGQGTRLTVV.

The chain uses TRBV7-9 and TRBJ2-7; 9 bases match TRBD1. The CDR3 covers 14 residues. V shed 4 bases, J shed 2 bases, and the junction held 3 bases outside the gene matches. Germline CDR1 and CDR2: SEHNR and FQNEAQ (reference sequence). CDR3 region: CASSSTGGPYEQYF. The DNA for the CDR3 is TGTGCCAGCAGCTCTACAGGGGGCCCCTACGAGCAGTACTTC.